A single sample gave rise to the 23 T cell receptor beta chains below, sequenced in a study of shared clonotypes between healthy human individuals. Sequenced by immunoSEQ multiplex PCR; TCRdb stores in-frame clones only, minus some. The sample lists roughly 1 million clones, roughly 75% occurring once. The sequencing sample was made of memory CD4+ T cells sorted from blood. Subset described: CD45RA-negative fraction. The origin of the receptors is a man between 18 and 35 years old in good health.

The sample holds a few counts of this clone. J is TRBJ1-1 and V is TRBV29-1; D remains ambiguous. The CDR3 length is 13 residues. CDR1 SQVTM and CDR2 ANQGSEA come from the germline V gene. Trimming left V 5 bases short and J 0 bases short, with 10 bases between. DNA of the CDR3: TGCAGCGTTCGGGTATGGATGAACACTGAAGCTTTCTTT. Amino acids: CSVRVWMNTEAFF.

The chain has TRBV7-2 and TRBJ2-7; weak D call: TRBD2 (7 bases). The ends were cut back, 5 bases at V and 3 bases at J, with 20 bases in the middle. The length of the CDR3 is 16 residues. Germline V lookup: CDR1 SGHTA, CDR2 FQGNSA. The CDR3 here is CASSRQGTTNNYEQYF. DNA for the CDR3: TGTGCCAGCAGCAGGCAGGGGACTACCAACAACTACGAGCAGTACTTC.

This clone has more than one count but fewer than ten. V gene TRBV19 combines with J gene TRBJ1-2; D call uncertain. The CDR3 is made up of 10 amino acids. Trimming took 8 bases from V and 6 from J, leaving 7 bases between them. Germline values: CDR1 LNHDA, CDR2 SQIVND (reference sequence). This CDR3 reads CASPLHGYTF. For the CDR3, the DNA is TGTGCCAGTCCGCTACATGGCTACACCTTC. The variable domain in full, with the rest retrieved from reference TRBV19 and TRBJ1-2, is DGGITQSPKYLFRKEGQNVTLSCEQNLNHDAMYWYRQDPGQGLRLIYYSQIVNDFQKGDIAEGYSVSREKKESFPLTVTSAQKNPTAFYLCASPLHGYTFGSGTRLTVV.

V and J are TRBV7-2 and TRBJ1-5; tentative D call: TRBD1 (6 bases). CDR3 length: 12 residues. Germline loops: CDR1 SGHTA, CDR2 FQGNSA. Trimming cost V 4 bases and J 7 bases, with 8 bases left between them. The CDR3 DNA reads TGTGCCAGCAGCTCTCAGGGGCAGCCCCAGCATTTT. This codes for CASSSQGQPQHF.

In this sample, this clone turned up a few times. The identical CDR3 is also encoded by other nucleotide sequences in the sample. V and J are TRBV6-1 and TRBJ1-3; D unresolved. With 1 base removed from V and 0 bases from J, the gap between germline ends came to 7 bases. This CDR3 spans 15 amino acids. Germline lookup yields CDR1 MNHNS and CDR2 SASEGT. The CDR3 here is CASSEGPYSGNTIYF. The CDR3 nucleotides are TGTGCCAGCAGTGAAGGCCCCTACTCTGGAAACACCATATATTTT.

This chain connects TRBV5-1 to TRBJ2-1, with 10 bases matching TRBD2. CDR1 is SGHRS and CDR2 is YFSETQ in the germline V gene. V lost 4 bases, J lost 2 bases, and 6 bases stayed unmatched. This CDR3 has 16 amino acids. This CDR3 is CASSMPSGRTYNEQFF. Written as DNA, the CDR3 is TGCGCCAGCAGCATGCCTAGCGGGAGAACCTACAATGAGCAGTTCTTC.

The V gene is TRBV6-5, the J gene TRBJ2-5; D might be TRBD2 (5 bases). The closer fit of TRBJ2-7 to the DNA end suggests the J call may be wrong. The CDR3 is 14 residues long. Germline CDR1 MNHEY, CDR2 SVGAGI. CDR3 residues: CASSPTAGSYEQYF. In DNA, the CDR3 is TGTGCCAGCAGCCCAACGGCGGGCTCCTACGAGCAGTACTTC.

This clone was seen at least ten times. The chain joins TRBV25-1 to TRBJ2-1; the D is unclear. Trimming removed 3 bases from V and 4 bases from J, with 22 bases in between. The CDR3 contains 18 residues. Germline V lookup: CDR1 MGHDK, CDR2 SYGVNS. CDR3 in DNA: TGTGCCAGCAGTGAGGGTATGACAATGGTTACTTCTTACAATGAGCAGTTCTTC. This gives the protein CASSEGMTMVTSYNEQFF.

The rearrangement links TRBV27 to TRBJ2-3; 8 nucleotides line up with TRBD1. This CDR3 has 14 residues. Germline V gene lookup returns CDR1 MNHEY and CDR2 SMNVEV (reference sequence). V lost 6 bases, J lost 2 bases, and 4 bases stayed unmatched. This chain's CDR3 is CASRNRGVTDTQYF. The CDR3 DNA is TGTGCCAGCAGGAACAGGGGGGTCACAGATACGCAGTATTTT.

This chain connects TRBV2 to TRBJ2-1, with D unclear. The germline CDR1 and CDR2 sequences are SNHLY and FYNNEI. There are 14 residues in the CDR3. The ends were cut back, 2 bases at V and 15 bases at J, with 20 bases in the middle. The CDR3 is CASSENGLGESRFF. DNA of the CDR3: TGTGCCAGCAGTGAAAATGGTCTGGGCGAAAGTCGGTTCTTC.

This clone was counted a few times. The genes are TRBV10-3 and TRBJ1-4, with TRBD1 matching over 7 bases. V shed 2 bases and J 4 bases; nucleotides not matched to a gene: 1. CDR3 length: 14 residues. The germline CDR1 and CDR2 sequences are ENHRY and SYGVKD. The CDR3 loop is CAISEAGGNEKLFF. DNA for the CDR3: TGTGCCATCAGTGAGGCAGGGGGTAATGAAAAACTGTTTTTT.

The chain carries TRBV18 and TRBJ1-5; 10 bases align to TRBD1. The V gene end was trimmed by 5 bases and the J gene end by 4 bases; junction bases not matched to a gene: 2. Germline assignment: CDR1 KGHSH and CDR2 LQKENI. The CDR3 sequence is 14 residues long. For the CDR3, the DNA is TGTGCCAGCTCATCGGGACAGGGGAATCAGCCCCAGCATTTT. Its translation: CASSSGQGNQPQHF.

This clone was seen more than once but under ten times. The chain employs TRBV7-9 and TRBJ1-1; D is possibly TRBD1 (5 bases). Germline V gene lookup returns CDR1 SEHNR and CDR2 FQNEAQ (reference sequence). V lost 5 bases and J lost 5, with 15 bases in between. The length of the CDR3 is 14 residues. The CDR3 loop reads CASSPTGGWTEAFF. The CDR3 DNA follows: TGTGCCAGCAGCCCAACTGGGGGGTGGACTGAAGCTTTCTTT.

CDR3 sequence: CASSFTEATRYIEQFF. The CDR3 DNA sequence: TGCGCCAGCAGCTTCACGGAAGCCACCCGATATATTGAGCAGTTCTTC. This chain connects TRBV5-1 to TRBJ2-1, with D unclear. CDR3 length: 16 amino acids. V shed 2 bases and J shed 9 bases, with 21 bases lying between them. Germline CDR1 is SGHRS and CDR2 is YFSETQ.

This rearrangement joins TRBV5-1 to TRBJ2-3; the D is unclear. Germline CDR1 reads SGHRS; CDR2 reads YFSETQ. CDR3 length equals 13 residues. Trimming cost V 3 bases and J 5 bases, with 10 bases left between them. The CDR3 DNA follows: TGCGCCAGCAGCTCCACCCTGGGAGATACGCAGTATTTT. Translation: CASSSTLGDTQYF.

The table lists this clone with a few counts. Additional DNA sequences in this sample encode the identical CDR3. J is TRBJ2-6 and V is TRBV5-1; no clear D. The CDR3 covers 15 residues. Germline-derived CDR1 and CDR2 are SGHRS and YFSETQ. Deletions cut 4 bases from V and 0 bases from J, with 8 bases between. CDR3 sequence (DNA): TGCGCCAGCAGCCCCCTGAGCTCTGGGGCCAACGTCCTGACTTTC. Protein product: CASSPLSSGANVLTF.

The chain is built from TRBV11-2 and TRBJ1-2; tentatively, D is TRBD1 (6 bases). V was pared by 4 bases and J by 3 bases, with 15 bases between. The CDR3 is 15 amino acids. From germline, CDR1 is SGHAT and CDR2 FQNNGV. This CDR3 is CASSSRGGKHYGYTF. CDR3 nucleotide sequence: TGTGCCAGCAGCTCTCGAGGGGGGAAGCACTATGGCTACACCTTC.

For this clone: Other DNA sequences in this specimen translate into the identical CDR3. This chain links TRBV7-2 with TRBJ1-5; 7 bases agree with TRBD1. V lost 5 bases to trimming and J lost 5 bases; unmatched junction nucleotides: 3. Germline V gives CDR1 SGHTA, CDR2 FQGNSA. This CDR3 region has 13 residues. The CDR3 spells CASSPRGDQPQHF. For the CDR3, the DNA is TGTGCCAGCAGCCCCAGGGGGGATCAGCCCCAGCATTTT.

This rearrangement joins TRBV19 to TRBJ2-5, with D maybe TRBD1 (5 bases). Trimming took off 3 bases at V and 6 bases at J, with 14 bases between the two ends. CDR3 length: 14 amino acids. Looked up from germline, CDR1 is LNHDA and CDR2 is SQIVND (reference sequence). The CDR3 loop reads CASSMETGGKTQYF. CDR3 sequence (DNA): TGTGCCAGTAGTATGGAAACAGGCGGTAAGACCCAGTACTTC.

This sequence joins TRBV6-1 and TRBJ2-7, with D possibly TRBD1 on 5 matching bases. V lost 7 bases to trimming and J lost 5 bases, with 18 bases between them. Germline CDR1 reads MNHNS; CDR2 reads SASEGT. The CDR3 is 14 amino acids. The chain's CDR3 is CASTLTVSRDEQYF. CDR3 in DNA: TGTGCCAGCACCCTGACAGTGAGCCGTGACGAGCAGTACTTC.

This chain connects TRBV5-6 to TRBJ2-5; D may match TRBD1 or TRBD2 (5 bases each). CDR1 is SGHDT and CDR2 is YYEEEE in the germline V gene. Trimming took off 4 bases at V and 5 bases at J, with 21 bases between the two ends. This CDR3 spans 16 amino acids. The CDR3 reads CASSEGLRQISETQYF. The CDR3 coding sequence is TGTGCCAGCAGCGAGGGCTTAAGACAGATATCGGAGACCCAGTACTTC.

This chain links TRBV29-1 with TRBJ1-5, with D perhaps matching TRBD1 (5 bases). The CDR3 runs to 12 residues. Per germline, CDR1 SQVTM and CDR2 ANQGSEA. The V and J ends lost 4 bases and 6 bases respectively, with 10 bases between them. CDR3 sequence reads: CSVVQGGQPQHF. The CDR3 region has the DNA TGCAGCGTTGTCCAGGGCGGTCAGCCCCAGCATTTT.

This clone was found once. This chain uses TRBV7-9 with TRBJ2-1, with 8 nucleotides matching TRBD2. V shed 8 bases, J shed 4 bases, and the junction held 10 bases outside the gene matches. The CDR3 sequence is 15 residues long. The germline V gene encodes CDR1 SEHNR and CDR2 FQNEAQ (reference sequence). The CDR3 sequence: CASRPVSGGYNEQFF. The CDR3 DNA sequence: TGTGCCAGCCGGCCCGTCAGCGGGGGATACAATGAGCAGTTCTTC. The variable domain in full, with the rest retrieved from reference TRBV7-9 and TRBJ2-1, is DTGVSQNPRHKITKRGQNVTFRCDPISEHNRLYWYRQTLGQGPEFLTYFQNEAQLEKSRLLSDRFSAERPKGSFSTLEIQRTEQGDSAMYLCASRPVSGGYNEQFFGPGTRLTVL.